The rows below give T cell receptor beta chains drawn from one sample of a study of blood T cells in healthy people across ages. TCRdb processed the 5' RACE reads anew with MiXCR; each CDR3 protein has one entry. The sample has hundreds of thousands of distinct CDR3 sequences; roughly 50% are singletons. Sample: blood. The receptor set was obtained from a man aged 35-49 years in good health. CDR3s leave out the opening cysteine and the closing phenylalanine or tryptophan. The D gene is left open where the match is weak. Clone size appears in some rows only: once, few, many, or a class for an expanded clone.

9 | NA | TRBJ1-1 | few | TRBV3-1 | ASSRATEAF
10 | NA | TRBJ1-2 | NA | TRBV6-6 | AIIRGNYGYT
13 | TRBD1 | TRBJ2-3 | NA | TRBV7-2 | ASSPPGQLTDAQY
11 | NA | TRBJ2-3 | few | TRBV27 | ASSSKSTDTQY
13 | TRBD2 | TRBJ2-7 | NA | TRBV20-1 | SASGTSGTDYEQY
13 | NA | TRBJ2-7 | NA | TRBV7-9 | ASSLGGLSSYEQY
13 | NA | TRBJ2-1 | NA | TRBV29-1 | SVESWDSLRGEQF
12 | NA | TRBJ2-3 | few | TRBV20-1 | SARKRILTDTQY
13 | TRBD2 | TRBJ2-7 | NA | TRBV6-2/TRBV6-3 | ASSEASGRASEQY
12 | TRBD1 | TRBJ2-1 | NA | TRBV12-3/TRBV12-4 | ASSLRDSINEQF